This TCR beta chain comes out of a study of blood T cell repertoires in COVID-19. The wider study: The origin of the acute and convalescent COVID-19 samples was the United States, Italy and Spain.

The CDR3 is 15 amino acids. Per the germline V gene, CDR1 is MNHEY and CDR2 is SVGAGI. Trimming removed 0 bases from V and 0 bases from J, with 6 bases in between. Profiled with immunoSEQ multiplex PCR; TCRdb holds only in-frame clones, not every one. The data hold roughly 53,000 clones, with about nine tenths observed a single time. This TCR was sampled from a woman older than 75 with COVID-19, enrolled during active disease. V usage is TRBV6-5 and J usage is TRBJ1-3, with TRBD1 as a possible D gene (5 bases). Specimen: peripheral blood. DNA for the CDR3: TGTGCCAGCAGTTACTCGGGGCACTCTGGAAACACCATATATTTT. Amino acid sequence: CASSYSGHSGNTIYF.